This TCR beta chain emerged from a study of cytomegalovirus exposure and HLA in healthy donors. Study-wide points: In most subjects, TCR beta sequences reportedly gave accurate predictions of HLA-A and HLA-B alleles. Links to common viral pathogens appeared, in a later analysis, for several of the most significant clusters. Earlier analysis found most TCR beta V segments productive about 87% or about 30% of the time.

Looked up from germline, CDR1 is GTSNPN and CDR2 is SVGIG (reference sequence). The germline V and J ends were trimmed by 7 bases and 3 bases, with 6 bases remaining between them. The CDR3 runs to 10 residues. A word on this clone: Its antigen remains unknown.

With 60 Vbeta and 13 Jbeta primers, the PCR was carried out. Libraries were prepared by immunoSEQ multiplex PCR; TCRdb keeps only in-frame clonotypes and omits some of them. This table holds approximately 170,000 clones, almost 80% found once. The chain is built from TRBV30 and TRBJ1-1; no firm D call. Sequenced: PBMCs. The receptor was derived from a young woman in good health and CMV-seronegative. Here the CDR3 reads CASRDTEAFF. In DNA, the CDR3 is TGTGCCTCCCGTGACACTGAAGCTTTCTTT.